The TCR beta chain described here comes from a study of blood T cell repertoires in COVID-19. Study background: Spain, Italy and the United States supplied samples that represented acute and convalescent COVID-19. Sample material is recorded as cDNA or gDNA derived from T cells, B-cell-depleted T cells, or PBMCs.

This CDR3 contains 15 residues. Trimming left V 7 bases short and J 0 bases short, with 17 bases between. CDR1 and CDR2 (germline): SQVTM, ANQGSEA. How the authors handled the data: The assay estimated nucleated cells by amplifying reference gene primers. Only in-frame clones appear in the TCRdb table, and some are missing; sequencing was by immunoSEQ multiplex PCR. V and J calls and clone size come straight from that table; D and trimming were deduced from the DNA. The sample holds about 190,000 clones, nearly 90% seen once. This TCR derives from a man in his fifties or sixties with acute or convalescent COVID-19. The sample consisted of peripheral blood. The gene calls are TRBV29-1 and TRBJ2-3, with D possibly TRBD1 on 7 matching bases. The CDR3 spells CSAAGQLISTDTQYF. The CDR3 DNA follows: TGCAGCGCTGCGGGACAGCTTATTAGCACAGATACGCAGTATTTT.